The clone carrying this TCR beta chain was observed a handful of times. The record originates from a study of T cells in Graves' hyperthyroidism and ophthalmopathy. Authors of the study amplified TCR beta CDR3 regions from RNA transcripts. The primer set for the first-round RT-PCR of the TCR CDR3 was HTBI. From the multiplex PCR reads, TCRdb called clonotypes with MiXCR, one entry per CDR3 protein. The data show 300,000 to 500,000 distinct CDR3 sequences, more than 12% seen once. This CDR3 contains 14 residues. The germline CDR1 and CDR2 sequences are MGHDK and SYGVNS. J lost 7 bases, V lost 2 bases, and 4 bases had no gene match. With duration under 3 months, ophthalmopathy was active: Clinical Activity Score at least 3, NOSPECS at least 4. The PBMCs had their origin in roughly 9.4 ml of fresh peripheral blood.

Sequencing was performed on blood. The gene calls are TRBV25-1 and TRBJ1-2; TRBD1 agrees at 10 bases. This TCR derives from a man aged 50 to 60 with Graves' ophthalmopathy. CDR3 region: CASSEPGQGSGYTF. DNA of the CDR3: TGTGCCAGCAGTGAACCGGGACAGGGGTCTGGCTACACCTTC.